A single sample is the source of the 23 T cell receptor beta chains below, sequenced in a study of T cells in Graves' hyperthyroidism and ophthalmopathy. TCR beta CDR3 regions were amplified from RNA. With the HTBI primer set, the TCR CDR3 went through a first round of RT-PCR. TCRdb re-analysed the multiplex PCR reads in MiXCR, keeping a single row per CDR3 protein. The data show 350,000 to 450,000 distinct CDR3 sequences, more than 12% seen once. The sequenced sample was blood. The source of these receptors is a man in his forties or fifties with Graves' ophthalmopathy.

This clonotype was observed at least ten times. The V and J genes are TRBV9 and TRBJ2-1; perhaps TRBD1 as D (6 bases). V was shortened by 0 bases and J by 6 bases, with 16 bases between the two germline ends. The germline CDR1 and CDR2 sequences are SGDLS and YYNGEE. The CDR3 runs to 16 residues. The DNA of the CDR3 is TGTGCCAGCAGCGTAGGGAACAGGGCCTCGTCCAATGAGCAGTTCTTC. It is translated as CASSVGNRASSNEQFF.

This clonotype was counted ten times or more. The chain links TRBV24-1 to TRBJ1-2; D is undetermined. The length of the CDR3 is 14 residues. Germline V gene data show CDR1 as KGHDR and CDR2 as SFDVKD. V was shortened by 2 bases and J by 7 bases, with 13 bases between the two germline ends. CDR3: CATSDSRPGGGYTF. The CDR3 region has the DNA TGTGCCACCAGTGATTCACGGCCAGGAGGTGGCTACACCTTC.

This clonotype appeared many times. The chain employs TRBV20-1 and TRBJ1-2, with 8 bases identical to TRBD1. Germline V gene sequence: CDR1 DFQATT, CDR2 SNEGSKA (reference sequence). This CDR3 spans 17 amino acids. V lost 0 bases, J lost 7 bases, and 16 bases stayed unmatched. CDR3 nucleotides: TGCAGTGCTAGAGAAGTCCTAGGGACAGGTCAACTGGCTGGCTACACCTTC. As protein: CSAREVLGTGQLAGYTF.

This clonotype was recorded a few times. DNA for the CDR3: TGCAGTGCGCCTACTCCGGGACAGCCCACTGAAGCTTTCTTT. This codes for CSAPTPGQPTEAFF. This chain uses TRBV20-1 with TRBJ1-1; 7 nucleotides line up with TRBD1. V was clipped by 6 bases and J by 4 bases; unmatched bases: 11. The V gene's germline CDR1 is DFQATT and CDR2 SNEGSKA (reference sequence). The CDR3 is 14 residues long.

This rearrangement joins TRBV28 to TRBJ2-5; D is tentatively TRBD1 or TRBD2 (8 bases each). V shed 3 bases and J shed 5 bases, with 16 bases lying between them. Germline assignment: CDR1 MDHEN and CDR2 SYDVKM. The CDR3 length is 15 residues. CDR3 loop: CASSFSGGGRETQYF. DNA for the CDR3: TGTGCCAGCAGTTTTTCAGGGGGCGGGAGGGAGACCCAGTACTTC.

This clonotype was counted at least ten times. The J gene is TRBJ2-3, the V gene TRBV12-3 or TRBV12-4, with D perhaps matching TRBD1 (6 bases). This CDR3 has 13 residues. V lost 8 bases, J lost 3 bases, and 12 bases lay in between. CDR3 bases: TGTGCCAGCGTAAAGACAGGAACAGATACGCAGTATTTT. Translation gives CASVKTGTDTQYF.

This clonotype was seen repeatedly, ten times or more. The chain combines TRBV6-1 with TRBJ1-5; possible D gene TRBD1, 5 bases. Trimming cost V 5 bases and J 0 bases, with 17 bases left between them. Germline-derived CDR1 and CDR2 are MNHNS and SASEGT. CDR3 size: 17 residues. The CDR3 spells CASSQRGGGVSNQPQHF. CDR3 sequence (DNA): TGTGCCAGCAGTCAAAGGGGCGGAGGGGTTAGCAATCAGCCCCAGCATTTT.

This clonotype has at least ten counts. This chain joins TRBV30 and TRBJ2-3, with TRBD2 identical over 8 bases. Germline assignment: CDR1 GTSNPN and CDR2 SVGIG (reference sequence). This CDR3 is built from 14 residues. The CDR3, as DNA: TGTGCTCGGAACTCGGGAGGGAGCACAGATACGCAGTATTTT. Its translation is CARNSGGSTDTQYF.

This clonotype was recorded at least ten times. This chain joins TRBV24-1 and TRBJ2-1; no firm D call. CDR3 length: 14 amino acids. V lost 5 bases and J 6 bases, leaving 13 bases between the germline ends. Germline values: CDR1 KGHDR, CDR2 SFDVKD. CDR3 protein: CATSGLGFGNEQFF. The CDR3 coding sequence is TGTGCCACCAGTGGTCTGGGTTTCGGCAATGAGCAGTTCTTC.

This clonotype was counted many times. The gene calls are TRBV18 and TRBJ2-3; 10 nucleotides agree with TRBD1. The CDR3 contains 16 residues. J was trimmed by 2 bases and V by 2 bases; bases with no gene match: 4. Germline V CDR1 and CDR2: KGHSH, LQKENI. The CDR3 spells CASSPLRQGATDTQYF. In nucleotides, the CDR3 is TGTGCCAGCTCACCATTGAGACAGGGGGCCACAGATACGCAGTATTTT.

J is TRBJ2-3 and V is TRBV4-2, with TRBD2 matching over 8 bases. CDR3 length: 16 residues. Unmatched junction bases numbered 8, after V lost 0 bases and J lost 6 bases. CDR1 is LGHNA, CDR2 YNFKEQ, per germline. DNA for the CDR3: TGTGCCAGCAGCCAAGAGGGGACTAGTTTTGTCGATACGCAGTATTTT. Translation: CASSQEGTSFVDTQYF.

This clonotype was seen more than once but under ten times. The chain joins TRBV5-1 to TRBJ2-3; a weak D match, TRBD1 (6 bases). The CDR3 has 13 residues. V was cut by 6 bases and J by 4 bases, with 12 bases left in between. Germline-derived CDR1 and CDR2 are SGHRS and YFSETQ. The CDR3 DNA follows: TGCGCCAGCACCCTACAGGGTTCAGATACGCAGTATTTT. Its translation: CASTLQGSDTQYF.

The chain employs TRBV11-2 and TRBJ2-1, with D hard to call. Trimming shortened V by 4 bases and J by 7 bases, and 8 bases separated the two germline ends. Germline V gene lookup returns CDR1 SGHAT and CDR2 FQNNGV. The CDR3 length is 12 residues. The CDR3 DNA sequence: TGTGCCAGCAGCTCTGAAAGAAATGAGCAGTTCTTC. The encoded protein is CASSSERNEQFF.

This clonotype was detected ten times or more. The chain couples TRBV2 to TRBJ2-5, with D uncertain. The ends were cut back, 7 bases at V and 5 bases at J, with 23 bases in the middle. There are 16 residues in the CDR3. CDR1 SNHLY and CDR2 FYNNEI come from the germline V gene. Written as DNA, the CDR3 is TGTGCCAGCAACGGGCCATCCCCGCCCCTGGGGGAGACCCAGTACTTC. Amino acid sequence: CASNGPSPPLGETQYF.

The V gene is TRBV3-1, the J gene TRBJ2-2; D remains ambiguous. Between the trimmed V and J ends, which lost 8 bases and 1 base, there was a span of 8 bases. Looked up from germline, CDR1 is LGHDT and CDR2 is YNNKEL (reference sequence). This CDR3 has 13 residues. The CDR3 DNA reads TGTGCCAGCTATTGGAAGAACACCGGGGAGCTGTTTTTT. Translating gives CASYWKNTGELFF.

Worth noting for this clonotype: Just one base apart from a much larger clone, this may be a read error. The CDR3 loop is CACSEARDTQYF. Here the CDR3 DNA reads TGTGCCTGCAGTGAAGCACGGGATACGCAGTATTTT. The chain couples TRBV2 to TRBJ2-3; no firm D call. Germline V lookup: CDR1 SNHLY, CDR2 FYNNEI. The CDR3 sequence is 12 residues long.

This clonotype was seen ten or more times. V usage is TRBV11-3 and J usage is TRBJ2-2, with D unresolved. Trimming pared 5 bases from V and 1 base from J, leaving 8 bases between. The CDR3 has 14 residues. Germline CDR1 and CDR2: SGHNT and YENEEA. CDR3 amino acids: CASSQNGNTGELFF. Written as DNA, the CDR3 is TGTGCCAGCAGCCAAAATGGGAACACCGGGGAGCTGTTTTTT. Full variable domain (outside the CDR3, taken from reference TRBV11-3 and TRBJ2-2): EAGVVQSPRYKIIEKKQPVAFWCNPISGHNTLYWYLQNLGQGPELLIRYENEEAVDDSQLPKDRFSAERLKGVDSTLKIQPAELGDSAVYLCASSQNGNTGELFFGEGSRLTVL.

This clonotype was observed many times. The chain is built from TRBV11-3 and TRBJ2-1; 7 bases match TRBD2. With 5 bases clipped from V and 7 bases from J, the junction kept 11 bases outside the gene matches. The CDR3 totals 15 residues. Germline CDR1 is SGHNT and CDR2 is YENEEA. DNA of the CDR3: TGTGCCAGCAGCCATTGGCGGGAGTGGAAAAATGAGCAGTTCTTC. Protein sequence: CASSHWREWKNEQFF.

This clonotype was counted at least ten times. This chain joins TRBV2 and TRBJ2-7, with 11 bases that match TRBD2. This CDR3 has 15 residues. Per germline, CDR1 SNHLY and CDR2 FYNNEI. J lost 3 bases, V lost 6 bases, and 7 bases had no gene match. For the CDR3, the DNA is TGTGCCAGCAGCACTGGGACTAGCGGAAACTACGAGCAGTACTTC. Amino acids: CASSTGTSGNYEQYF.

This clonotype has just a few counts. The V gene is TRBV20-1, the J gene TRBJ2-1, with 10 bases lining up with TRBD1. The germline CDR1 and CDR2 sequences are DFQATT and SNEGSKA (reference sequence). The CDR3 runs 16 residues. J gave up 4 bases and V 0 bases, and 6 bases lay outside the gene matches. CDR3 amino acids: CSARDRGQGTYNEQFF. Here the CDR3 DNA reads TGCAGTGCTAGAGATCGGGGACAGGGGACGTACAATGAGCAGTTCTTC.

This clonotype was seen at least ten times. The chain has TRBV5-1 and TRBJ2-3; TRBD2 might be the D (6 bases). The CDR3 is made up of 14 amino acids. The germline V gene has CDR1 SGHRS and CDR2 YFSETQ. V was clipped by 3 bases and J by 0 bases, with 8 bases between them. CDR3 residues: CASSSGTSTDTQYF. For the CDR3, the DNA is TGCGCCAGCAGCTCCGGGACTAGCACAGATACGCAGTATTTT.

This rearrangement joins TRBV14 to TRBJ2-3, with D possibly TRBD2 on 5 matching bases. The CDR3 has 16 residues. Trimming removed 3 bases at V and 6 bases at J, with 19 bases between. Germline CDR1 is SGHDN and CDR2 is FVKESK. The CDR3, as DNA: TGTGCCAGCAGCCAGATTTTGGGATATGGCGGGGATACGCAGTATTTT. It encodes CASSQILGYGGDTQYF.

In this sample, this clonotype turned up many times. The rearrangement joins TRBV3-1 to TRBJ2-3; D is possibly TRBD2 (6 bases). Germline-derived CDR1 and CDR2 are LGHDT and YNNKEL (reference sequence). The CDR3 totals 14 residues. Deletions cut 1 base from V and 8 bases from J, with 13 bases between. Here the CDR3 reads CASSQVGGVGTQYF. The CDR3 region has the DNA TGTGCCAGCAGCCAAGTCGGGGGAGTGGGTACGCAGTATTTT.